Below are 25 T cell receptor beta chains sequenced from a single sample in a study of blood T cell repertoires in COVID-19. The repertoire was sequenced with immunoSEQ multiplex PCR; TCRdb's copy has only in-frame clones and lacks some. The sample lists just under 250,000 clones; 80% to 90% were seen once. Input material: PBMCs or T cells enriched from blood (not recorded which). The receptors shown here come from a young woman who had recovered from COVID-19.

The chain has TRBV7-9 and TRBJ1-1; D gene unclear. The V and J ends lost 2 bases and 1 base respectively, with 8 bases between them. This CDR3 region has 14 residues. Germline V gene data show CDR1 as SEHNR and CDR2 as FQNEAQ (reference sequence). The CDR3 region has the DNA TGTGCCAGCAGCTTATTACATGAGAACACTGAAGCTTTCTTT. Translated, it gives CASSLLHENTEAFF.

Here the CDR3 DNA reads TGTGCCAGCAGCTTAGGAACAGGGATTAACTCCAACGGCTACACCTTC. Its translation: CASSLGTGINSNGYTF. J is TRBJ1-2 and V is TRBV7-2; D may be TRBD1 (6 bases). Trimming took off 1 base at V and 8 bases at J, with 20 bases between the two ends. The germline CDR1 and CDR2 sequences are SGHTA and FQGNSA. This CDR3 comprises 16 residues.

The chain couples TRBV7-6 to TRBJ1-1, with 7 bases aligning to TRBD1. V lost 2 bases, J lost 2 bases, and 11 bases stayed unmatched. Germline-derived CDR1 and CDR2 are SGHVS and FNYEAQ. The CDR3 contains 17 residues. In nucleotides, the CDR3 is TGTGCCAGCAGCTTAAGCCATGGGGGACAGTCAAACACTGAAGCTTTCTTT. Translation: CASSLSHGGQSNTEAFF.

This sequence joins TRBV3-1 (or the pseudogene TRBV3-2) and TRBJ2-7, with D possibly being TRBD1 (6 bases). The V gene lost 0 bases and the J gene lost 2 bases, with 11 bases spanning the gap. CDR3 length: 15 residues. Looked up from germline, CDR1 is LGHDT and CDR2 is YNNKEL (reference sequence). For the CDR3, the DNA is TGTGCCAGCAGCCAAGATTATACAGGGACCTACGAGCAGTACTTC. Its protein product is CASSQDYTGTYEQYF.

This clone has only a few counts. The V and J genes are TRBV19 and TRBJ2-1, with D tentatively TRBD2 (5 bases). Germline V gene lookup returns CDR1 LNHDA and CDR2 SQIVND (reference sequence). V was clipped by 5 bases and J by 3 bases, with 14 bases between them. The CDR3 length is 15 residues. The CDR3 sequence is CASSPGRGNYNEQFF. The CDR3 DNA reads as TGTGCCAGTAGTCCGGGGAGAGGGAACTACAATGAGCAGTTCTTC.

To note about this clone: The junction differs from germline at one of its ends, possibly a read error. The rearrangement joins TRBV7-7 to TRBJ2-5, with 9 bases matching TRBD2. The length of the CDR3 is 15 residues. CDR1 SSHAT and CDR2 FNYEAQ come from the germline V gene (reference sequence). The CDR3 sequence is CASSLAPREGETQYF. The CDR3 nucleotides read TGTGCTAGCAGCTTAGCCCCGCGGGAGGGAGAGACCCAGTACTTC.

This clone was observed once. The chain joins TRBV19 to TRBJ1-5, with TRBD1 as a possible D gene (5 bases). Per the germline V gene, CDR1 is LNHDA and CDR2 is SQIVND (reference sequence). V lost 5 bases to trimming and J lost 7 bases, with 21 bases between them. CDR3 length: 16 amino acids. As DNA, the CDR3 is TGTGCCAGTAGTTCCCTGGACACCCCCGCGGGGCAGCCCCAGCATTTT. Amino acids: CASSSLDTPAGQPQHF.

This clone was recorded once. The chain is built from TRBV9 and TRBJ1-3; D not resolved. The germline V and J ends were trimmed by 4 bases and 2 bases, with 10 bases remaining between them. Germline V gene sequence: CDR1 SGDLS, CDR2 YYNGEE. The CDR3 is made up of 14 amino acids. The CDR3 nucleotides are TGTGCCAGCAGCCCCCCCGGGGCTGGAAACACCATATATTTT. Translating gives CASSPPGAGNTIYF.

The chain links TRBV18 to TRBJ1-6; possibly TRBD1 for D (5 bases). Germline V gene data show CDR1 as KGHSH and CDR2 as LQKENI. Trimming removed 2 bases at V and 10 bases at J, with 21 bases between. The CDR3 extends over 17 amino acids. CDR3 DNA sequence: TGTGCCAGCTCACCAAATGCCGGATCCGGGGGTGGCTCACCCCTCCACTTT. Encoded protein: CASSPNAGSGGGSPLHF.

The CDR3 sequence: CASSIGGMGNQPQHF. The CDR3, as DNA: TGTGCCAGTAGTATAGGAGGAATGGGCAATCAGCCCCAGCATTTT. This chain links TRBV19 with TRBJ1-5; D is undetermined. V gave up 1 base and J gave up 2 bases, with 9 bases separating them. Looked up from germline, CDR1 is LNHDA and CDR2 is SQIVND (reference sequence). The CDR3 covers 15 residues.

This chain links TRBV18 with TRBJ2-2; the D is unclear. V lost 0 bases to trimming and J lost 6 bases, with 11 bases between them. Germline assignment: CDR1 KGHSH and CDR2 LQKENI. This CDR3 has 15 amino acids. The CDR3, as DNA: TGTGCCAGCTCACCACCAAGTGTTCGAGCCGGGGAGCTGTTTTTT. This codes for CASSPPSVRAGELFF.

This clone has at least ten counts. The rearrangement links TRBV11-1 to TRBJ2-7; D might be TRBD1 (6 bases). The CDR3 loop spans 15 amino acids. V was trimmed by 5 bases and J by 1 base, leaving 15 bases between them. Germline CDR1 SGHAT, CDR2 FQDESV (reference sequence). CDR3 DNA: TGTGCCAGCAGCGGTCAGACAGGACGGTCCTACGAGCAGTACTTC. Its translation: CASSGQTGRSYEQYF.

The chain joins TRBV2 to TRBJ1-2; 8 positions match TRBD1. Germline V gives CDR1 SNHLY, CDR2 FYNNEI. The CDR3 is made up of 14 amino acids. The trim removed 5 bases at V and 4 bases at J, leaving 6 bases unmatched. The CDR3 sequence is CASSFLGQGYGYTF. The CDR3 DNA reads TGTGCCAGCAGTTTCCTTGGACAGGGCTATGGCTACACCTTC.

Comments on this clone: This sample also contains other DNA sequences that code for the same CDR3. The chain links TRBV7-8 to TRBJ2-7; 8 positions agree with TRBD1. This CDR3 has 13 amino acids. V was pared by 5 bases and J by 3 bases, with 3 bases of the junction left unmatched. Germline loops: CDR1 SGHVS, CDR2 FQNEAQ. The CDR3: CASSRTGGYEQYF. The CDR3 coding sequence is TGTGCCAGCAGCCGAACAGGGGGCTACGAGCAGTACTTC.

The chain is built from TRBV11-2 and TRBJ1-1, with 7 bases lining up with TRBD1. This CDR3 comprises 14 residues. Per the germline V gene, CDR1 is SGHAT and CDR2 is FQNNGV. V lost 4 bases to trimming and J lost 1 base; unmatched junction nucleotides: 3. CDR3 bases: TGTGCCAGCAGCTGGGCAGGGGGGAACACTGAAGCTTTCTTT. Protein: CASSWAGGNTEAFF.

The chain has TRBV4-3 and TRBJ2-3; D remains unclear. The CDR3 sequence is 16 residues long. In germline, CDR1 is LGHNA, CDR2 YSLEER. The germline V and J ends were trimmed by 1 base and 0 bases, with 11 bases remaining between them. CDR3 nucleotide sequence: TGCGCCAGCAGCCAAGGTAACCAGGCTAGCACAGATACGCAGTATTTT. Protein product: CASSQGNQASTDTQYF.

The chain has TRBV4-3 and TRBJ1-2; 7 bases match TRBD1. Germline CDR1 LGHNA, CDR2 YSLEER. Trimming at V came to 0 bases and at J to 4 bases, leaving 8 bases not matched to a gene. This CDR3 comprises 16 residues. CDR3 region: CASSQEGGGLPYGYTF. Written as DNA, the CDR3 is TGCGCCAGCAGCCAAGAAGGAGGGGGCCTACCCTATGGCTACACCTTC.

The rearrangement joins TRBV27 to TRBJ1-6; 8 positions agree with TRBD1. V lost 3 bases, J lost 8 bases, and 6 bases stayed unmatched. The CDR3 has 15 amino acids. CDR1 is MNHEY and CDR2 is SMNVEV in the germline V gene (reference sequence). DNA of the CDR3: TGTGCCAGCAGTTTGATGCAGGGGGCTCATTCACCCCTCCACTTT. Amino acids: CASSLMQGAHSPLHF.

The V and J genes are TRBV19 and TRBJ1-2; no firm D call. V dropped 3 bases and J dropped 1 base, with 9 bases sitting between them. CDR3 length equals 14 residues. CDR1 and CDR2 from the germline V gene are LNHDA and SQIVND (reference sequence). CDR3 nucleotide sequence: TGTGCCAGTAGTATTGGGCAGCATAACTATGGCTACACCTTC. Its translation is CASSIGQHNYGYTF.

This clone appeared a single time. V and J are TRBV6-5 and TRBJ2-1, with 8 bases identical to TRBD2. The CDR3 has 15 residues. Losses at the gene ends were 3 bases for V and 5 bases for J; bases not matched to a gene: 6. CDR1 and CDR2 from the germline V gene are MNHEY and SVGAGI. This chain's CDR3 is CASSYRSGGHNEQFF. The CDR3 coding sequence is TGTGCCAGCAGTTATCGGTCGGGAGGGCACAATGAGCAGTTCTTC.

This chain uses TRBV7-3 with TRBJ2-3; 9 bases fit TRBD2. Germline-derived CDR1 and CDR2 are SGHTA and FQGTGA. Trimming at V came to 5 bases and at J to 2 bases, leaving 8 bases not matched to a gene. The CDR3 spans 16 residues. CDR3 sequence: CASSPGAGGPTDTQYF. CDR3 sequence (DNA): TGTGCCAGCAGCCCGGGGGCGGGAGGGCCCACAGATACGCAGTATTTT.

This CDR3 reads CAIQGPGGFGELFF. In DNA, the CDR3 is TGTGCCATTCAAGGACCAGGGGGCTTCGGGGAGCTGTTTTTT. V gene TRBV28 combines with J gene TRBJ2-2; 8 nucleotides agree with TRBD1. Germline-derived CDR1 and CDR2 are MDHEN and SYDVKM. The CDR3 extends over 14 amino acids. V shed 10 bases, J shed 7 bases, and the junction held 11 bases outside the gene matches.

This chain uses TRBV5-8 with TRBJ1-2; D perhaps matches TRBD1 (5 bases). The V end was cut by 4 bases, the J end by 0 bases, with 7 bases between. CDR1 and CDR2 from the germline V gene are SGHTS and YDEGEE. The CDR3 has 13 amino acids. CDR3: CASSGGSNYGYTF. DNA for the CDR3: TGTGCCAGCAGCGGGGGGTCTAACTATGGCTACACCTTC. Supplemented by reference TRBV5-8 and TRBJ1-2, the full variable domain reads EAGVTQSPTHLIKTRGQQATLRCSPISGHTSVYWYQQALGLGLQFLLWYDEGEERNRGNFPPRFSGRQFPNYSSELNVNALELEDSALYLCASSGGSNYGYTFGSGTRLTVV.

The J gene is TRBJ1-2, the V gene TRBV28; D is unclear. This CDR3 spans 13 amino acids. CDR1 MDHEN and CDR2 SYDVKM come from the germline V gene. Here the CDR3 reads CGTELERNYGYTF. Written as DNA, the CDR3 is TGTGGAACGGAGTTGGAAAGGAACTATGGCTACACCTTC.

This clone occurred a few times. The chain uses TRBV29-1 and TRBJ2-7; TRBD1 matches 9 bases. The CDR3 is 14 amino acids. V lost 6 bases and J lost 3; bases outside the gene matches: 9. Per the germline V gene, CDR1 is SQVTM and CDR2 is ANQGSEA. CDR3 DNA: TGCAGCGTAGTCGGGGGACAGGGACTCTACGAGCAGTACTTC. Protein sequence: CSVVGGQGLYEQYF.